What follows is one TCR beta chain and its context. Its antigen is currently unknown. Data came from immunoSEQ multiplex PCR; TCRdb stores just in-frame clones and leaves some out. The profile shows about 120,000 clones, over 65% of them singletons. The data are from a study of PD-1 blockade in mismatch repair-deficient tumors. Study-level background: Patients had over ten mismatch repair-deficient cancer types and were previously treated and progressing.

PCR or immunohistochemistry showed mismatch repair deficiency in every enrolled patient. A few pembrolizumab responders had their TCRs sequenced. Germline V gene sequence: CDR1 SNHLY, CDR2 FYNNEI. The CDR3 is 15 amino acids. Trimming stripped 5 bases from V and 4 bases from J, with 18 bases between. The study, taken as a whole, reports: After pembrolizumab, tumor-resident clones rose rapidly, then generally contracted before radiologic responses.

The chain recombines TRBV2 with TRBJ2-7; D may match TRBD1 or TRBD2 (5 bases each). The sample here was peripheral blood, taken about 13 months after starting pembrolizumab. The clonotype was recovered from an adult with mismatch repair-deficient cancer. CDR3 protein: CASSPGRQRGYEQYF. The CDR3 DNA is TGTGCCAGCAGTCCGGGGCGCCAAAGAGGGTACGAGCAGTACTTC. The full variable domain, completed using reference TRBV2 and TRBJ2-7, is EPEVTQTPSHQVTQMGQEVILRCVPISNHLYFYWYRQILGQKVEFLVSFYNNEISEKSEIFDDQFSVERPDGSNFTLKIRSTKLEDSAMYFCASSPGRQRGYEQYFGPGTRLTVT.